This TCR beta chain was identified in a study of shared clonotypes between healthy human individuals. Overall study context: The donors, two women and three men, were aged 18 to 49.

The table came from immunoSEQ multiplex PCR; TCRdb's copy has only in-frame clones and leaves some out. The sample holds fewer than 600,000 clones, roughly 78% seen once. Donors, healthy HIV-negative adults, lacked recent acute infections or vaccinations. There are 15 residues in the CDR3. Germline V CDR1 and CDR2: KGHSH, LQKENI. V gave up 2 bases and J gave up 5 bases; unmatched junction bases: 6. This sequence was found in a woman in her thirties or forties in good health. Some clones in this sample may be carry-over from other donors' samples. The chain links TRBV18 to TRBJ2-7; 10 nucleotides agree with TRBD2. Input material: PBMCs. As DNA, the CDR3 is TGTGCCAGCTCACCAAGTAGCGGGAGGTATGACGAGCAGTACTTC. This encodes CASSPSSGRYDEQYF.